This T cell receptor (beta chain) is from a study of cytomegalovirus exposure and HLA in healthy donors (dated by TCRdb to 2016 to 2017). For the wider study: In an earlier analysis of about 560 of the donors, about 260 Gb of sequence data and 90 million to 120 million unique TCR beta sequences from about 190 million T cells were reported. A later genetic analysis used genome-wide SNP genotypes for about three fifths of the 666 donors, treating that subset as a discovery cohort. To predict cytomegalovirus infection status, the study combined high-throughput TCR immunosequencing, statistical association of individual TCRs with disease status, and machine learning. Four to six DR-DQ haplotypes were handled as single units for association and clustering, since linkage in the cohort was strong. In an earlier analysis of 500 to 650 of the donors, high-throughput TCR beta sequencing was used to judge whether each TCR beta V gene segment behaved as functional or pseudogenic. Besides the first cohort of some 670 subjects, a separate validation cohort made up of about 120 different subjects was used. Approximately 300 gigabases of sequencing data and 70 million to 100 million unique TCR sequences made up an early release that covered over 550 HLA-typed donors. Donor age, sex, ethnicity and CMV serostatus were compiled together with the repertoire data. HLA typing covered class I and class II loci at four-digit resolution. Typing coverage differed by locus: A, B, C, DRB1 and DQB1 were typed in about 620-630 donors, DQA1 in about 500, DPA1 in around 610, and DPB1 in around 440. In the later analysis, no new phenotypic data were used to find candidate immune exposures; instead, reliance was placed on TCR beta sequences and their occurrence across donors. The aim of the study was to test whether cataloging public T cell receptors could identify signatures of past pathogen exposure. Among 350 to 400 genotyped donors of the cohort, an average of around 240,000 unique TCR beta nucleotide sequences were sequenced per donor, roughly 20% of them non-productive. In a later analysis, previously published TCR beta repertoires from 666 donors were re-analyzed and high-resolution HLA genotyping was added so that TCR occurrence patterns could be studied. Every repertoire in the discovery cohort had been generated on one and the same sequencing platform. Of the roughly 390 genotyped donors, over 65% fell in the genetic ancestry cluster associated with self-reported Caucasian donors. The T cell repertoires of several hundred subjects were profiled by immunosequencing and related to cytomegalovirus serostatus. Summary of the overall study and its limitations: When HLA alleles, especially DR and DQ, strongly co-occurred, attributing TCR associations to individual alleles was difficult. In the study, about 150 TCR beta chains were listed as associated with cytomegalovirus. A later genetic analysis associated a missense DCLRE1C variant with V-gene and J-gene trimming of TCR beta chains, and an independent cohort replicated the association. Presence/absence analyses assumed roughly uniform sequencing depth across donors, an assumption that may not hold. In vitro tests confirmed that a few of the cytomegalovirus-associated TCR beta chains recognize cytomegalovirus antigens. Several of the top co-occurrence clusters appeared to be linked to parvovirus B19, influenza, CMV and Epstein-Barr virus, according to a later analysis. Because some donors lacked HLA typing at each locus, the association tests relied only on the typed subset. In a later analysis, some 18,000 TCR beta sequences were associated with specific HLA alleles at a false discovery rate of 0.05. Broadly in line with IMGT annotations, most TCR beta V segments showed up in productive rearrangements about 87% or about 30% of the time in an earlier analysis of several hundred of the donors. This cohort had only TCR beta chains sequenced, and the lack of alpha or paired-chain data limited which features could be detected. In a later analysis, most CMV-associated TCR beta chains were found to appear HLA-restricted, with HLA associations seemingly driven largely by CMV exposure. A cluster of highly shared sequence variants was judged likely to be a technical artifact of the sequencing pipeline. A further reported finding was that TCR beta sequences accurately predicted the HLA-A and HLA-B alleles for most subjects in the first cohort. In a later analysis, HLA-associated TCR beta chains were found to be more clonally expanded and to have lower generation probabilities than equally common non-associated chains. Correlated functional status among segregating V segments might reflect linkage disequilibrium, but an unknown experimental factor could not be ruled out. The classifier was reported to diagnose cytomegalovirus status with high specificity and sensitivity in both the original and validation cohorts. According to a later analysis, TCR association rates differed among HLA loci, with DRB1 alleles showing the most associated TCRs and HLA-C alleles showing the fewest. The 87-base-pair reads could not distinguish some IMGT-functional V segments, including TRBV6-2 and TRBV6-3, so those segments were excluded. Across donors, most TCR sequences were observed very rarely, whereas some public TCRs were present in many individuals. Immune exposure information for the cohort was limited to CMV serostatus. A later genetic analysis reported fewer N-insertions in productive TCRs among donors in an Asian-associated ancestry cluster than the roughly 690-donor mean. Because counts were too low, about 15 rarely observed V segments, including chromosome 9 orphons, were left out of the earlier analysis of 587 of the donors. According to the authors, the approach could potentially be generalized to other disease states and immunological phenotypes.

This clone showed up just a few times. Its antigen has not been determined. Within one base of it there is no much larger clone, and no base qualities were kept. In total, 630 or so healthy bone marrow donors made up the cohort. At the time of sampling, all cohort members were nominally healthy, though unrecorded immune exposures were likely present. The donor was CMV seropositive and belonged to the group of 250 to 300 seropositive cohort members. Each donor provided a peripheral blood sample, and peripheral blood mononuclear cells were used for TCR beta sequencing. The Qiagen DNeasy Blood Extraction Kit was used to extract genomic DNA from the blood cell samples. The CDR3 runs 18 amino acids, cysteine and phenylalanine included. Only the CDR3 part of the read is kept: 54 bases, read in frame from the first base. The germline V gene specifies KGHSH as CDR1 and LQKENI as CDR2. Relative to germline, V is missing 3 bases and J is missing 5 bases, with 12 bases of the junction outside any gene match.

Libraries were built with the immunoSEQ multiplex PCR assay. For the multiplex PCR, a mixture combining 60 forward primers for TCR Vbeta segments and 13 reverse primers for TCR Jbeta segments was used. The CDR3 region of rearranged TCR beta genes was amplified from genomic DNA with a multiplex PCR assay. The amplified TCR beta libraries were sequenced on the Illumina HiSeq System as 87-base-pair reads. As for the authors' bioinformatics: A later analysis tallied 70 million to 100 million unique TCR beta chains across the 666 repertoires, and about 12 million of those chains were shared by two or more donors. A nearest-neighbor algorithm error-corrected the raw reads and collapsed the reads into unique sequences, merging closely related sequences to remove PCR and sequencing errors. To assign V, D and J gene segments, CDR3 sequences were aligned to IMGT reference sequences. For a sequence to be retained, a match of at least six nucleotides to both a V gene segment and a J gene segment was required. A rearrangement counted as productive if the CDR3 had no stop codons and remained in frame with V and J, and every other rearrangement counted as non-productive. Following IMGT convention, CDR3 was defined as the stretch from the second conserved V-encoded cysteine up to the conserved J-encoded phenylalanine. The earlier analysis of about 590 of the donors excluded sequences that lacked an unambiguous match to a single V gene segment. An earlier analysis of about 600 of the donors called V segments functional above 56.7% productive rearrangements and segregating when the between-donor standard deviation exceeded 5%. A statistical classification framework was built for diagnosing cytomegalovirus status from the catalog of TCR beta chain sequences. V and J gene assignment, in a later analysis, came from comparing TCR nucleotide sequences with IMGT/GENE-DB human TR gene sequences. Using the TCRdist pipeline, a later analysis assigned CDR3 sequences along with most-parsimonious VDJ recombination scenarios. In a later analysis, every TCR beta chain was defined by the combination of its CDR3 amino acid sequence and its V-gene family, and reads without a unique V-gene family were dropped. To address suspected cross-contamination and a sequencing artifact, a later analysis removed a few hundred highly shared, low-generation-probability nucleotide sequences. In a later analysis, a clonal expansion index was calculated for each public chain from normalized within-repertoire ranks of inferred template counts. In a later analysis, generation probabilities were computed using a VDJ recombination model fitted to out-of-frame rearrangements, and the results were checked against IGoR. Hypergeometric tests were used in a later analysis to score TCR-TCR, TCR-HLA and TCR-CMV co-occurrence, with a repertoire-size bias correction applied to the TCR pairs. A later analysis estimated false discovery rates by permuting HLA or CMV assignments 20 times. In a later analysis, co-occurring TCRs were grouped using DBSCAN, with TCRdist sequence similarity added in when clustering inside HLA-allele-positive subsets. Co-occurrence clustering excluded repertoires with fewer than 30,000 or more than 120,000 public chains, plus five with anomalous nucleotide sharing. TCRdb retrieved this table from immuneACCESS and kept in-frame rearrangements only. Not all clones are present; in checked studies, unresolved V genes account for under half, and no reason is known for the remainder. V, J and clone size are taken as reported in that table, and D and trimming were inferred from the DNA itself. A total of about 160,000 clones appear in this sample, around 72% of them only once. The biggest ten clones account for 3% to 3.5% of the sample.

Material: PBMCs. The V gene is TRBV18 and the J gene is TRBJ2-1; 11 nucleotides in the junction match TRBD1. This receptor was obtained from a woman aged 50 to 60 in good health and CMV-seropositive. The CDR3 protein is CASSPSGYGQGANNEQFF. At the DNA level, the sequence is TGTGCCAGCTCACCTTCCGGGTACGGACAGGGGGCGAACAATGAGCAGTTCTTC.